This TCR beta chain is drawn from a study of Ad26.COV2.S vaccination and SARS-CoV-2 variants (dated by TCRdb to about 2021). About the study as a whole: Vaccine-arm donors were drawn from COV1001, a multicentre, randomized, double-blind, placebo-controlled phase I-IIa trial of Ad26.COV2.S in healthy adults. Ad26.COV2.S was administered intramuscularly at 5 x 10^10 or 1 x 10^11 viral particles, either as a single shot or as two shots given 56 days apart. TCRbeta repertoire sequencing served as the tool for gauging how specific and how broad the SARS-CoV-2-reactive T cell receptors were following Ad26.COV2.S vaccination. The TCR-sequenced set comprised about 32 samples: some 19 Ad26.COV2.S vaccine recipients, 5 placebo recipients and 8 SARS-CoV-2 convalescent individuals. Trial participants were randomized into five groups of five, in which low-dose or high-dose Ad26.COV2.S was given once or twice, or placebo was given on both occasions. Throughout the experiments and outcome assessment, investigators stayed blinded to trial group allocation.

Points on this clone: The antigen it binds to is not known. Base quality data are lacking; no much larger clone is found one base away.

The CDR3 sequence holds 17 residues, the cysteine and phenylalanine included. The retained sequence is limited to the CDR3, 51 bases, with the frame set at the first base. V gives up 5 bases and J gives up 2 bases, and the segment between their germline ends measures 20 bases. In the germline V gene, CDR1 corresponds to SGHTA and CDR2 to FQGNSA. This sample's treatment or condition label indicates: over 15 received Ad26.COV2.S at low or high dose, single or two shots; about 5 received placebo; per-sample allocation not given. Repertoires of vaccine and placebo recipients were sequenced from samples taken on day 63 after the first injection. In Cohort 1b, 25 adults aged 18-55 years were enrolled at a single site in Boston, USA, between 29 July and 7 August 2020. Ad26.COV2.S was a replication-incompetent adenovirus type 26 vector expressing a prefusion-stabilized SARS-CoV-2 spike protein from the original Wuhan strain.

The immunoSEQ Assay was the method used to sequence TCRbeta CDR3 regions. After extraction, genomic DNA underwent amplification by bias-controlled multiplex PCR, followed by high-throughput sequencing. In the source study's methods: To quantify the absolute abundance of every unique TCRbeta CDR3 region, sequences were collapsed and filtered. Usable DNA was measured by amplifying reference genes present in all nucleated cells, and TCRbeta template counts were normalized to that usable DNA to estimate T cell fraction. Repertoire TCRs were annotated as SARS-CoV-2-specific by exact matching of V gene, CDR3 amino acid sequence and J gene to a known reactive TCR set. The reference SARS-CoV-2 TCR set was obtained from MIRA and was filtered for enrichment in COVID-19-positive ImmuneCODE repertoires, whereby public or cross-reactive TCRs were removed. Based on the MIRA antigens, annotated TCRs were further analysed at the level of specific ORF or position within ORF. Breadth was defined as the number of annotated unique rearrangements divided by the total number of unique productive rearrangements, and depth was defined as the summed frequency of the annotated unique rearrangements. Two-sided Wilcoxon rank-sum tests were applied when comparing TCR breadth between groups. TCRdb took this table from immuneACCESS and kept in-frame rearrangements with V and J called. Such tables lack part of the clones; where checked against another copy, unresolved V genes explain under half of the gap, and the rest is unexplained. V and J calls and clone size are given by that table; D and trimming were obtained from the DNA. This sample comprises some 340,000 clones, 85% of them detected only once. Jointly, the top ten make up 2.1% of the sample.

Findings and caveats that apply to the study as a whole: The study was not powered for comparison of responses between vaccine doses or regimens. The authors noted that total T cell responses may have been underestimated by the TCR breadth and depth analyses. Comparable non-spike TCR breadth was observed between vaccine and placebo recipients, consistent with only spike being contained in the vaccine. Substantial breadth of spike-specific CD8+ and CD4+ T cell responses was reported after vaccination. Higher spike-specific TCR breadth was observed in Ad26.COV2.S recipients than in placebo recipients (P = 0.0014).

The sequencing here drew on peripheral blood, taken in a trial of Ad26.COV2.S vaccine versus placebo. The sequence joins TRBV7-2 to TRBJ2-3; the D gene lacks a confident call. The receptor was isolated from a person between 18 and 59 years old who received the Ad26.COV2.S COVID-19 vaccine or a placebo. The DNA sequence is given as TGTGCCAGCAGCCCCCGACCCGTGCCCCCCTCCACAGATACGCAGTATTTT. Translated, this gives CASSPRPVPPSTDTQYF.